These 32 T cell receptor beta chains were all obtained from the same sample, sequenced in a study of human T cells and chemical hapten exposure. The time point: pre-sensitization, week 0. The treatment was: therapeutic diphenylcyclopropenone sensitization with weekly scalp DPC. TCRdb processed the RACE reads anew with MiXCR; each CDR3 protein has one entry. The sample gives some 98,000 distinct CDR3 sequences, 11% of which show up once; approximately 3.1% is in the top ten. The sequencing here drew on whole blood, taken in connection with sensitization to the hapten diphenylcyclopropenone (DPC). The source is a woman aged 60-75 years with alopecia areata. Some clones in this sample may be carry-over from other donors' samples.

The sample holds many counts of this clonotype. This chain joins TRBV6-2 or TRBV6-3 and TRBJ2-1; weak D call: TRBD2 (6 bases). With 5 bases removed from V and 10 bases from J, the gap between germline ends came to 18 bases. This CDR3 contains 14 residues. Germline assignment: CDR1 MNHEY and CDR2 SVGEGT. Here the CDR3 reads CASSKPLRGAEQFF. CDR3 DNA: TGTGCCAGCAGTAAACCCCTTCGCGGGGCCGAGCAGTTCTTC.

The CDR3 DNA reads as TGTGCCAGCAGCCGCATCGGGAGTGAAGCTTTCTTT. Its protein is CASSRIGSEAFF. The chain carries TRBV14 and TRBJ1-1; D remains unclear. This CDR3 has 12 residues. Trimming removed 4 bases from V and 7 bases from J, with 10 bases in between. Germline lookup yields CDR1 SGHDN and CDR2 FVKESK.

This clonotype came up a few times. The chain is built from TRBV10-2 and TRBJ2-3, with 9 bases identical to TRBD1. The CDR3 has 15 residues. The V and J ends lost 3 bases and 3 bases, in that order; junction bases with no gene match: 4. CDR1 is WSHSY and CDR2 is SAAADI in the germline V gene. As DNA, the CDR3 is TGCGCCAGCAGTGAACAGGGGGCTGGGACAGATACGCAGTATTTT. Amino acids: CASSEQGAGTDTQYF.

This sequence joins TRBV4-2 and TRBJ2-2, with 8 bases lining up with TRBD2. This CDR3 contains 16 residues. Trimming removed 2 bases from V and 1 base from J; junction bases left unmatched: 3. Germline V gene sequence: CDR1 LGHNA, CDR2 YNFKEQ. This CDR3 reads CASSQRLAGNTGELFF. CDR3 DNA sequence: TGTGCCAGCAGCCAACGGCTAGCGGGGAACACCGGGGAGCTGTTTTTT.

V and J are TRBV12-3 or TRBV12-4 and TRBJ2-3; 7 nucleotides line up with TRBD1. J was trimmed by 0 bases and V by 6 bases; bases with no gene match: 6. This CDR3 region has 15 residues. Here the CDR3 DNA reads TGTGCCAGCAGCCCCGACAGGGCTAGCACAGATACGCAGTATTTT. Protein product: CASSPDRASTDTQYF.

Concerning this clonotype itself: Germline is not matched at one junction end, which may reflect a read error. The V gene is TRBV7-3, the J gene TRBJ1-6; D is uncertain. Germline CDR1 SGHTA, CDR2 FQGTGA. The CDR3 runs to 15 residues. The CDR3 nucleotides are TGTGCCAGCAGTTTAAGAGGGCCGGTTGATTCACCCCTCCACTTT. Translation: CASSLRGPVDSPLHF.

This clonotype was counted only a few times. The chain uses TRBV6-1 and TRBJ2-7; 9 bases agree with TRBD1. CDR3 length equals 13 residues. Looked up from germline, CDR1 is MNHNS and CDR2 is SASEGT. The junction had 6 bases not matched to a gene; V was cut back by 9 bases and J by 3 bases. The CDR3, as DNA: TGTGCCAGTCAGACGGGACAGGGCTACGAGCAGTACTTC. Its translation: CASQTGQGYEQYF.

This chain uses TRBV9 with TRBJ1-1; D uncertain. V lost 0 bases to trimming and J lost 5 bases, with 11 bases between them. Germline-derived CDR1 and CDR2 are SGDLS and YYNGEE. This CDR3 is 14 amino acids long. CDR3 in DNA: TGTGCCAGCAGCGTAGATCCCAGAGGAACTGAAGCTTTCTTT. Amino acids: CASSVDPRGTEAFF.

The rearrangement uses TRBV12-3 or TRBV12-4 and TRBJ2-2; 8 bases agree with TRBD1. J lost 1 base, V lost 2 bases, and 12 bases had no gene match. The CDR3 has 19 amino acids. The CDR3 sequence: CASSLFYTMGQVNTGELFF. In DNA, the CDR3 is TGTGCCAGCAGTTTATTTTACACTATGGGACAGGTGAACACCGGGGAGCTGTTTTTT.

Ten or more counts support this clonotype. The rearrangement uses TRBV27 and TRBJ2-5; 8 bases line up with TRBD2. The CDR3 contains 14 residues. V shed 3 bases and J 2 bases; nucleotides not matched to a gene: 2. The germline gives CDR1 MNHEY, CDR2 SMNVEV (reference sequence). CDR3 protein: CASSFTSGQETQYF. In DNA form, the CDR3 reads TGTGCCAGCAGTTTTACTAGCGGACAAGAGACCCAGTACTTC.

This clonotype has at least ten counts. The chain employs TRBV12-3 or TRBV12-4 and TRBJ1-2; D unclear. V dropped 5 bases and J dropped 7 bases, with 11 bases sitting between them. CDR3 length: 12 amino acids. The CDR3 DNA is TGTGCCAGCAGTCGCGGGCCGAGTGGCTACACCTTC. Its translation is CASSRGPSGYTF.

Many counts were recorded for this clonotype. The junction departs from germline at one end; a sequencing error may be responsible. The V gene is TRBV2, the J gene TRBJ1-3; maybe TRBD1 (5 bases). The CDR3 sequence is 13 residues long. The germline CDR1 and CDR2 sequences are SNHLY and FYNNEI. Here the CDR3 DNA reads TGCGGGGGGTCTCGGCCGTGGGGAAACACCATATATTTT. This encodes CGGSRPWGNTIYF.

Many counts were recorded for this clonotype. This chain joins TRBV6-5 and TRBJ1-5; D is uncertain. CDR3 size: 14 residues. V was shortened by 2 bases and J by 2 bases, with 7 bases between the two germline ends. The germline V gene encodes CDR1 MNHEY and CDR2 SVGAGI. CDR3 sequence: CASSYAQGNQPQHF. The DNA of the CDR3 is TGTGCCAGCAGTTACGCCCAGGGCAATCAGCCCCAGCATTTT.

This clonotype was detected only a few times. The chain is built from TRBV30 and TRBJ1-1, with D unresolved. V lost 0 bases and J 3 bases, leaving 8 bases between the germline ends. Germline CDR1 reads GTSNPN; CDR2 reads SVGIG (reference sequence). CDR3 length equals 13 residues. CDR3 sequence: CAWSVQRDTEAFF. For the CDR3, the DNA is TGTGCCTGGAGTGTACAAAGGGACACTGAAGCTTTCTTT.

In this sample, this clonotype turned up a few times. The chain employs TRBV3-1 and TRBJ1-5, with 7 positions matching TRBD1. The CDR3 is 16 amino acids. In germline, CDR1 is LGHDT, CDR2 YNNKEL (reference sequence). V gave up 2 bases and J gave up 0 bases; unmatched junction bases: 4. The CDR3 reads CASSQQGVGSNQPQHF. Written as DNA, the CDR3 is TGTGCCAGCAGCCAACAGGGGGTTGGTAGCAATCAGCCCCAGCATTTT.

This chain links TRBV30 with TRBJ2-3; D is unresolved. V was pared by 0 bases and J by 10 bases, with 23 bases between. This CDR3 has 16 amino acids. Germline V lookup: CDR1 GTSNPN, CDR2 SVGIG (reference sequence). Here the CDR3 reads CAWSVQRKPLLIAQYF. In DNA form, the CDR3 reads TGTGCCTGGAGTGTACAACGCAAACCCCTCTTAATAGCGCAGTATTTT. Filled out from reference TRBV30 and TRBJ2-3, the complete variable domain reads SQTIHQWPATLVQPVGSPLSLECTVEGTSNPNLYWYRQAAGRGLQLLFYSVGIGQISSEVPQNLSASRPQDRQFILSSKKLLLSDSGFYLCAWSVQRKPLLIAQYFGPGTRLTVL.

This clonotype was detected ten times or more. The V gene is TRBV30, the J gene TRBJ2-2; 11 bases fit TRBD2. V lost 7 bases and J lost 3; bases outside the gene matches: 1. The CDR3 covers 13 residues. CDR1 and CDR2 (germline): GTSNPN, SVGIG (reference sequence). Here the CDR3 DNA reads TGTGCCTCTAGCGGGGGGTACACCGGGGAGCTGTTTTTT. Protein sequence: CASSGGYTGELFF.

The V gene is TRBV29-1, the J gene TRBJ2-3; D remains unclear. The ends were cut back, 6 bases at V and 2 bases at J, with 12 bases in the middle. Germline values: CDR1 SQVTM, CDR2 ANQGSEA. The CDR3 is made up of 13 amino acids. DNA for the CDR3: TGCAGCGTCCGGCCCCGGTTCACAGATACGCAGTATTTT. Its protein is CSVRPRFTDTQYF.

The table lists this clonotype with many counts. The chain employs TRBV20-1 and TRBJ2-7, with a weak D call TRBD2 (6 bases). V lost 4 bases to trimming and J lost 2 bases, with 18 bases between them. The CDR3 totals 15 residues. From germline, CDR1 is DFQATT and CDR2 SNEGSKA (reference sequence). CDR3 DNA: TGCAGTGCTAAGGGGCTAGCGTACGAACCCTACGAGCAGTACTTC. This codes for CSAKGLAYEPYEQYF.

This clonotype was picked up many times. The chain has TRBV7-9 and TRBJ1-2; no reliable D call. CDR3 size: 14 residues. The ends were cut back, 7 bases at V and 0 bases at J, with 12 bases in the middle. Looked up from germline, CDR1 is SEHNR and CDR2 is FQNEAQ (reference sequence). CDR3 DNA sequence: TGTGCCAGCACCCTTAGTCTAGCTAACTATGGCTACACCTTC. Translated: CASTLSLANYGYTF.

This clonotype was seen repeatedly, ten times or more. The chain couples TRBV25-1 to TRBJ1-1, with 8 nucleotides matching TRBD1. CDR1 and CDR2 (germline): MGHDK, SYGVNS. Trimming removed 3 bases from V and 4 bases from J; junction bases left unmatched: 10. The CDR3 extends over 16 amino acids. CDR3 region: CASSELDRGWGTEAFF. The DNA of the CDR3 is TGTGCCAGCAGTGAGCTCGACAGGGGTTGGGGCACTGAAGCTTTCTTT.

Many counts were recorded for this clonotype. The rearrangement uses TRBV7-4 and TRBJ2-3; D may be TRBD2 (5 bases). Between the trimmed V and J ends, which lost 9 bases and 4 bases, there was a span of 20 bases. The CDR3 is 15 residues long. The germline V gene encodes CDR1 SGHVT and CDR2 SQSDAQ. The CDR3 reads CASPAGVAGPDTQYF. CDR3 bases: TGTGCCAGTCCGGCGGGCGTAGCCGGGCCAGATACGCAGTATTTT. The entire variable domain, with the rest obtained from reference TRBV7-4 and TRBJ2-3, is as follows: GAGVSQSPRYKVAKRGRDVALRCDSISGHVTLYWYRQTLGQGSEVLTYSQSDAQRDKSGRPSGRFSAERPERSVSTLKIQRTEQGDSAVYLCASPAGVAGPDTQYFGPGTRLTVL.

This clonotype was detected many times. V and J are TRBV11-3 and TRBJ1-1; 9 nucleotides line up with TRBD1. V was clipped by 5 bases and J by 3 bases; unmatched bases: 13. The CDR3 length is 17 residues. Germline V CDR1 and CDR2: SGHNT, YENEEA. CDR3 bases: TGTGCCAGCAGCCGACTTGGACAGGGGCGCCAGGACACTGAAGCTTTCTTT. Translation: CASSRLGQGRQDTEAFF.

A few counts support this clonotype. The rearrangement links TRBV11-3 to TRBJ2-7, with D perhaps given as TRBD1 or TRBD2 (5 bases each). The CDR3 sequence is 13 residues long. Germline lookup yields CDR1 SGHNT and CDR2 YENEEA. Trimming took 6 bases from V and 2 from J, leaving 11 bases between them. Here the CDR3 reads CASRRDGTYEQYF. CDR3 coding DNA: TGTGCCAGCAGAAGGGACGGAACCTACGAGCAGTACTTC.

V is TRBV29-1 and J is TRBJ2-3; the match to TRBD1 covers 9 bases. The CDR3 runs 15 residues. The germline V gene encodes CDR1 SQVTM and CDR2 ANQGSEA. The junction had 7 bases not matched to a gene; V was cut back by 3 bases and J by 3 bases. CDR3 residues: CSVDTGQGRTDTQYF. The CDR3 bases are TGCAGCGTTGATACGGGACAGGGAAGGACAGATACGCAGTATTTT.

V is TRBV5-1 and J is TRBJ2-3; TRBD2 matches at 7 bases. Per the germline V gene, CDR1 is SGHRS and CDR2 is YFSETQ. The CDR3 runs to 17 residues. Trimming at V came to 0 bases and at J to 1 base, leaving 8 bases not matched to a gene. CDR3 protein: CASSLVVAGDRTDTQYF. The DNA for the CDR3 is TGCGCCAGCAGCTTGGTCGTCGCGGGGGATCGCACAGATACGCAGTATTTT. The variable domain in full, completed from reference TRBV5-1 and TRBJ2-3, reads KAGVTQTPRYLIKTRGQQVTLSCSPISGHRSVSWYQQTPGQGLQFLFEYFSETQRNKGNFPGRFSGRQFSNSRSEMNVSTLELGDSALYLCASSLVVAGDRTDTQYFGPGTRLTVL.

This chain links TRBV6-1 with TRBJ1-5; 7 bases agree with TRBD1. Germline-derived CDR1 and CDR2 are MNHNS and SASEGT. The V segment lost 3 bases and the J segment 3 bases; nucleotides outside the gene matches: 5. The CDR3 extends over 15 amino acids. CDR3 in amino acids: CASSEPGTANQPQHF. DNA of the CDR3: TGTGCCAGCAGTGAGCCCGGGACAGCCAATCAGCCCCAGCATTTT.

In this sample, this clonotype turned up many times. CDR3 sequence: CASSLTGVDSPLHF. CDR3 nucleotides: TGTGCCAGCAGCCTGACAGGGGTGGATTCACCCCTCCACTTT. The rearrangement links TRBV7-8 to TRBJ1-6; 8 bases agree with TRBD1. From germline, CDR1 is SGHVS and CDR2 FQNEAQ. J lost 8 bases, V lost 5 bases, and 5 bases had no gene match. The CDR3 spans 14 residues.

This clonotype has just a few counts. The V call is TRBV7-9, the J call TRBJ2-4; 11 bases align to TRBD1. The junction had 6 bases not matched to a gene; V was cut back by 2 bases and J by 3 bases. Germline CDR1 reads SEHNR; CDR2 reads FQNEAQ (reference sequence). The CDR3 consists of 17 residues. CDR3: CASSLTDRGRDKNIQYF. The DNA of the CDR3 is TGTGCCAGCAGCTTAACGGACAGGGGGCGAGACAAAAACATTCAGTACTTC.

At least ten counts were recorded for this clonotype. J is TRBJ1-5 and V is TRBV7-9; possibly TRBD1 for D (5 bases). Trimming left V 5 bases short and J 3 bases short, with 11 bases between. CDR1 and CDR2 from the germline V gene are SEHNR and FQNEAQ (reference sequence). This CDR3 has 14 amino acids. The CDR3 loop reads CASSVTGYNQPQHF. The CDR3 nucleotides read TGTGCCAGCAGCGTCACAGGTTACAATCAGCCCCAGCATTTT.

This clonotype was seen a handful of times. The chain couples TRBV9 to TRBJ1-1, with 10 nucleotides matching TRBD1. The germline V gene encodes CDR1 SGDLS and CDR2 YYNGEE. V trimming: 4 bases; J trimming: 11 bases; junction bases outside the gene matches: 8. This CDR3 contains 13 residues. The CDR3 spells CASSISGTGDAFF. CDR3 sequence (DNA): TGTGCCAGCAGCATCTCCGGGACAGGGGATGCTTTCTTT.

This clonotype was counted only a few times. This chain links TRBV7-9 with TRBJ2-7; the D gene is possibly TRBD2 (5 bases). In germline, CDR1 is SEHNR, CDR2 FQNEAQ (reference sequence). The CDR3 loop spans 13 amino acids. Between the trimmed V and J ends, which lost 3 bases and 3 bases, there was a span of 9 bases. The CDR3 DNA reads TGTGCCAGCAGCTTGCGGGCCCGCTACGAGCAGTACTTC. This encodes CASSLRARYEQYF.